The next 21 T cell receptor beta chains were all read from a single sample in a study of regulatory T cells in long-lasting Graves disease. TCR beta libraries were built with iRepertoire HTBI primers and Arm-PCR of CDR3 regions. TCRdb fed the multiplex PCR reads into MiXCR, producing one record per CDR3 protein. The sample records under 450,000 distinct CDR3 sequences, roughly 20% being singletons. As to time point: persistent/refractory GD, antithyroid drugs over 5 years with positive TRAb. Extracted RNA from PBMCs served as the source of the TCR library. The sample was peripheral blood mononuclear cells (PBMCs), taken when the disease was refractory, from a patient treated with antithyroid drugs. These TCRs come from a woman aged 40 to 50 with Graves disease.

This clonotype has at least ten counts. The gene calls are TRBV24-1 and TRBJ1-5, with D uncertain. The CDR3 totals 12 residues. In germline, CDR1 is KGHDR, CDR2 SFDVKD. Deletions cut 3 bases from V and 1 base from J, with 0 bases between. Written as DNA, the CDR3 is TGTGCCACCAGTGATAGCAATCAGCCCCAGCATTTT. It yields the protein CATSDSNQPQHF.

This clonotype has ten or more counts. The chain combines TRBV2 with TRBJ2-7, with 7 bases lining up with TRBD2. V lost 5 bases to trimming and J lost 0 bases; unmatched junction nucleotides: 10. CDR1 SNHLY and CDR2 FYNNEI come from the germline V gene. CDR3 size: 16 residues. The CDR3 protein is CASSSPLRDYSYEQYF. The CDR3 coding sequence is TGTGCCAGCAGTTCTCCTCTCCGGGACTACTCCTACGAGCAGTACTTC.

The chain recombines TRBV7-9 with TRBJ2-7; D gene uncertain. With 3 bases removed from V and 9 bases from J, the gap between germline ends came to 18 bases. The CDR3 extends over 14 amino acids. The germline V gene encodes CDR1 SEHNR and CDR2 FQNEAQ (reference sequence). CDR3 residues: CASSLKFAPSVQYF. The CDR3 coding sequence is TGTGCCAGCAGCTTGAAGTTTGCTCCTAGTGTGCAGTACTTC.

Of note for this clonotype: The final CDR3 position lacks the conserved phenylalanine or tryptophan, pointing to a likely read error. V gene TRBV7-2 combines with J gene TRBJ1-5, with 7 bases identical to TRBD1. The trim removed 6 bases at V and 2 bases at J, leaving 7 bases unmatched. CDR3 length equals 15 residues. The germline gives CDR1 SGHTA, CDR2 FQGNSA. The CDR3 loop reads CASRKDRIGNQPQHS. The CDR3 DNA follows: TGTGCCAGCAGAAAGGACAGGATAGGCAATCAGCCCCAGCATTCT.

CDR3 nucleotides: TGCGCCAGCAGCTTATCAGGGGGCGAGGGTGAGCAGTTCTTC. The encoded protein is CASSLSGGEGEQFF. This chain joins TRBV5-1 and TRBJ2-1; 8 positions match TRBD1. CDR1 and CDR2 (germline): SGHRS, YFSETQ. The CDR3 spans 14 residues. Germline trimming cut 2 bases from V and 9 bases from J; bases unmatched to any gene: 7.

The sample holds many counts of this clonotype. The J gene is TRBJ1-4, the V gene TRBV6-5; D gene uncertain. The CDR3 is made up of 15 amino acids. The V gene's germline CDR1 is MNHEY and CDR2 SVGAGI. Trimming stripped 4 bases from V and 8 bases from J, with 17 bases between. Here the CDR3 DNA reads TGTGCCAGCAGTTCCACCTTTTTAGCACGGGAAAAACTGTTTTTT. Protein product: CASSSTFLAREKLFF.

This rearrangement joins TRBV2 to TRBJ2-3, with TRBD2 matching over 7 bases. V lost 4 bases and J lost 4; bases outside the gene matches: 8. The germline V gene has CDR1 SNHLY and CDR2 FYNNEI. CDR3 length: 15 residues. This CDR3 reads CASSGASGEPDTQYF. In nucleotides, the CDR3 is TGTGCCAGCAGTGGGGCTAGCGGAGAACCAGATACGCAGTATTTT.

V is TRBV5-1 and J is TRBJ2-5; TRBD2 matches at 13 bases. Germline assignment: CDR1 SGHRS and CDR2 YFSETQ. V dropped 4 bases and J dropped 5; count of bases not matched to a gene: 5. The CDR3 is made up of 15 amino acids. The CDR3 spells CASSTSGRAVETQYF. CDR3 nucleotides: TGCGCCAGCAGCACTAGCGGGAGGGCCGTGGAGACCCAGTACTTC. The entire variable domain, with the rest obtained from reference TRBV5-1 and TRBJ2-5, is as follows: KAGVTQTPRYLIKTRGQQVTLSCSPISGHRSVSWYQQTPGQGLQFLFEYFSETQRNKGNFPGRFSGRQFSNSRSEMNVSTLELGDSALYLCASSTSGRAVETQYFGPGTRLLVL.

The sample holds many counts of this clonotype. This CDR3 reads CSAIGRDYEQYF. Here the CDR3 DNA reads TGCAGTGCCATAGGCCGGGACTACGAGCAGTACTTC. The chain links TRBV20-1 to TRBJ2-7; D is perhaps TRBD2 (5 bases). The V gene's germline CDR1 is DFQATT and CDR2 SNEGSKA (reference sequence). Trimming removed 6 bases from V and 3 bases from J, with 12 bases in between. There are 12 residues in the CDR3.

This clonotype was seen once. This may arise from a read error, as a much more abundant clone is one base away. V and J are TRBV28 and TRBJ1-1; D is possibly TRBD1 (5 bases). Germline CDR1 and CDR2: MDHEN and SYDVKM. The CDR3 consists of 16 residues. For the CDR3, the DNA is TGTGCCGGCAGATCGTATGGGGGAATTAGAAATACTGAAGCTTTCTTT. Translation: CAGRSYGGIRNTEAFF.

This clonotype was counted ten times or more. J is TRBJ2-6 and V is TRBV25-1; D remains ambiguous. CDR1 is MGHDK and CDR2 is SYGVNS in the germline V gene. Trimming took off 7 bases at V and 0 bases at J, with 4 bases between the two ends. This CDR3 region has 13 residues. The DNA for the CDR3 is TGTGCCAGCACCCCCTCTGGGGCCAACGTCCTGACTTTC. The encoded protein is CASTPSGANVLTF. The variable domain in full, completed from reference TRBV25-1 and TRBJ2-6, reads EADIYQTPRYLVIGTGKKITLECSQTMGHDKMYWYQQDPGMELHLIHYSYGVNSTEKGDLSSESTVSRIRTEHFPLTLESARPSHTSQYLCASTPSGANVLTFGAGSRLTVL.

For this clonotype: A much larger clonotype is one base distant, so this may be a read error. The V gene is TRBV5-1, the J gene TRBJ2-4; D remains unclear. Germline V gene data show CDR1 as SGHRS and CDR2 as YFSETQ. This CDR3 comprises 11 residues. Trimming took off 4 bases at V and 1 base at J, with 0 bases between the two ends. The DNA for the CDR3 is TGCGCCAGCAGCGCCAAAAACATTCAGTACTTC. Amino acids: CASSAKNIQYF.

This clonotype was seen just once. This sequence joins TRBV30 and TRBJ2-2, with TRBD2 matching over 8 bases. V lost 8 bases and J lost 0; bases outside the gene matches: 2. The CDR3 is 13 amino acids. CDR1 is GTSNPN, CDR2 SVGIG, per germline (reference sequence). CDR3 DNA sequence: TGTGCCGGCGGGGGGCCGAACACCGGGGAGCTGTTTTTT. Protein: CAGGGPNTGELFF.

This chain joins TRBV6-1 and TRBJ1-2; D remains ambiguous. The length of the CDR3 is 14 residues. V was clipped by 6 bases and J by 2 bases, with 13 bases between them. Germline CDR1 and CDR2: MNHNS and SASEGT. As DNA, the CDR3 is TGTGCCAGCAGGACCGTACGTCCAAACTATGGCTACACCTTC. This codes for CASRTVRPNYGYTF.

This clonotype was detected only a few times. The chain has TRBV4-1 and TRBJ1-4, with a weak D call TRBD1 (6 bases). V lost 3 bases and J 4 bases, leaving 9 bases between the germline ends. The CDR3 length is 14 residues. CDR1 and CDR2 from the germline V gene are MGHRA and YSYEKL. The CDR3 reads CASSHGQYNEKLFF. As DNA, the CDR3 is TGCGCCAGCAGCCACGGACAGTATAATGAAAAACTGTTTTTT.

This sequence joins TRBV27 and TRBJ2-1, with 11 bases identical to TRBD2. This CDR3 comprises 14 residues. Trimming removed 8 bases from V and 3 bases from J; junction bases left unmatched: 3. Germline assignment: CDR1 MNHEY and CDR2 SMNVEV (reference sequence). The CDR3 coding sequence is TGTGCCAGCGGACTAGCGGGTCGCTACAATGAGCAGTTCTTC. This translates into CASGLAGRYNEQFF.

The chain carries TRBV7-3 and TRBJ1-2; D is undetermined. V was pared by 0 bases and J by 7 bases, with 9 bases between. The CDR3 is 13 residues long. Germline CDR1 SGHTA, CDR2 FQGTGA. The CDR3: CASSLTERGGYTF. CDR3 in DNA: TGTGCCAGCAGCTTAACAGAGCGGGGTGGCTACACCTTC.

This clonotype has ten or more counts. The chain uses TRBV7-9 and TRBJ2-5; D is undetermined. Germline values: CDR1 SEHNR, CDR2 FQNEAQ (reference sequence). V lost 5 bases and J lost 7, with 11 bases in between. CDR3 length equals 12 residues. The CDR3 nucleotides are TGTGCCAGCAGCCCCGTCAAGAGGACCCAGTACTTC. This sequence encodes CASSPVKRTQYF.

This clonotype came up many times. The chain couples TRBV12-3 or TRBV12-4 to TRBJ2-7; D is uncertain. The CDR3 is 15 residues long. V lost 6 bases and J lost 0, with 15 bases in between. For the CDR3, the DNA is TGTGCCAGCAGCTCACACCTCCCGGGCTCCTACGAGCAGTACTTC. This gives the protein CASSSHLPGSYEQYF.

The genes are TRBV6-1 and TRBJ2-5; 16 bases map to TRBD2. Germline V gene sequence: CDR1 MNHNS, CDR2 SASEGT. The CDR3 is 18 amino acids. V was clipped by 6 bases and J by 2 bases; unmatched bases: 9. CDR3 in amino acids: CASSVGTSGRARQETQYF. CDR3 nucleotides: TGTGCCAGCAGCGTTGGGACTAGCGGGAGGGCCCGGCAAGAGACCCAGTACTTC.

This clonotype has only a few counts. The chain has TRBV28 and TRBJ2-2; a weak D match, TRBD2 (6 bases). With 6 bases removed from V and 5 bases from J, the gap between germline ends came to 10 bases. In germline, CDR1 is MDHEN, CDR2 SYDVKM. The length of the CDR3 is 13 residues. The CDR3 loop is CASRSGLTGELFF. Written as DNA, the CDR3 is TGTGCCAGCAGATCAGGACTAACCGGGGAGCTGTTTTTT.